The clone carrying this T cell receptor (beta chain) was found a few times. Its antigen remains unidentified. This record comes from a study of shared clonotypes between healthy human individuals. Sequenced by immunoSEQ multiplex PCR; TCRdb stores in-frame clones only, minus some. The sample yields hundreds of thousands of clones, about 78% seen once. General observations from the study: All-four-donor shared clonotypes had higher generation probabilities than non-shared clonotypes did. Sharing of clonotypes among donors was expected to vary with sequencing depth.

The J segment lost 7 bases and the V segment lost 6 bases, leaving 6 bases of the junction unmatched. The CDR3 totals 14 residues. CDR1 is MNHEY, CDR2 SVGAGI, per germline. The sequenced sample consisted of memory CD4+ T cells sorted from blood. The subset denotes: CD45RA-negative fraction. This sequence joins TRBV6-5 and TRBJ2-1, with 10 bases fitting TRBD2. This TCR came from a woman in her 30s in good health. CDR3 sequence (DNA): TGTGCCAGCAGAGCGGGAGGGCCACGGAATGAGCAGTTCTTC. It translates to CASRAGGPRNEQFF.